This T cell receptor beta chain comes out of a study of T cells in localized non-small cell lung cancer. General study findings and limits: Exceeding tumor, uninvolved adjacent lung had the highest T cell clonality.

The CDR3 has 12 residues. Germline CDR1 LNHDA, CDR2 SQIVND (reference sequence). Trimming stripped 5 bases from V and 11 bases from J, with 15 bases between. TCRdb's table, derived via immunoSEQ multiplex PCR, lists solely in-frame clones and lacks some. The sample consists of about 75,000 clones, approximately 80% of them appearing once. About this clone: Its antigen is unknown.

The chain carries TRBV19 and TRBJ1-1; no firm D call. This clonotype was obtained from a female donor of 60 years or more with stage I lung adenocarcinoma. The sequencing used peripheral blood, collected before any cancer treatment. CDR3 in amino acids: CASSPPRRAAFF. CDR3 nucleotides: TGTGCCAGTAGTCCCCCCCGACGGGCGGCTTTCTTT. The variable domain in full, with the rest retrieved from reference TRBV19 and TRBJ1-1, is DGGITQSPKYLFRKEGQNVTLSCEQNLNHDAMYWYRQDPGQGLRLIYYSQIVNDFQKGDIAEGYSVSREKKESFPLTVTSAQKNPTAFYLCASSPPRRAAFFGQGTRLTVV.